In this sample, the clone carrying this TCR beta chain turned up many times. V lost 6 bases and J lost 2; bases outside the gene matches: 2. Per the germline V gene, CDR1 is ENHRY and CDR2 is SYGVKD. This CDR3 is built from 15 residues. This specimen belongs to a study of T cells in Graves' hyperthyroidism and ophthalmopathy. The TCR beta CDR3 regions underwent amplification using RNA transcripts as the source. When the TCR CDR3 underwent first-round RT-PCR, the HTBI primer set was used. TCRdb re-derived calls from the multiplex PCR reads in MiXCR, one entry per CDR3 protein. The data hold 550,000 to 700,000 distinct CDR3 sequences, with more than 45% observed a single time.

Sequences were obtained from peripheral blood or thyroid tissue (not recorded which). The TCR was taken from an adult woman with Graves' disease, either hyperthyroidism or ophthalmopathy (not recorded which). The V gene is TRBV10-3, the J gene TRBJ2-6; 9 positions match TRBD1. In DNA, the CDR3 is TGTGCCATCAGCGACAGGGGGACTGGGGCCAACGTCCTGACTTTC. Its translation: CAISDRGTGANVLTF.